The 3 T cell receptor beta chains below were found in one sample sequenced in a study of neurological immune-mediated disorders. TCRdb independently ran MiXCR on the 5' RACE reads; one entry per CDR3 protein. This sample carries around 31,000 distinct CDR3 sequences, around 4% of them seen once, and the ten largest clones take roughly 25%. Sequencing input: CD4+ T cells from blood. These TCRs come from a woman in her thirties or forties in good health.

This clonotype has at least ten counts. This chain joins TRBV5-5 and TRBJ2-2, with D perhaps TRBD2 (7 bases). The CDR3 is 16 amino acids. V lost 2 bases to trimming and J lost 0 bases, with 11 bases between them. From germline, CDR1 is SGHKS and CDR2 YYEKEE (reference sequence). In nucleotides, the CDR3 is TGTGCCAGCAGCTTTTTCGGGGGGCCGAACACCGGGGAGCTGTTTTTT. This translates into CASSFFGGPNTGELFF.

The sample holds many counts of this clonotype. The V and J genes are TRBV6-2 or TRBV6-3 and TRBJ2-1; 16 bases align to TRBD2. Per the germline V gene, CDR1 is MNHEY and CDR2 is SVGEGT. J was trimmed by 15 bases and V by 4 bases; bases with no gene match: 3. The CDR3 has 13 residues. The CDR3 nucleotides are TGTGCCAGCAGTTTCGGGACTAGCGGGAGGGGGTTCTTC. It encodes CASSFGTSGRGFF.

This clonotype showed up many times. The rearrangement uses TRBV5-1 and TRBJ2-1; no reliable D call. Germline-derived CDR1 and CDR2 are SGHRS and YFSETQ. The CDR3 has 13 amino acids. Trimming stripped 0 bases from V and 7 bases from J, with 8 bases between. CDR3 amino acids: CASSLAMGNEQFF. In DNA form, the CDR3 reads TGCGCCAGCAGCTTGGCGATGGGAAATGAGCAGTTCTTC.